This TCR beta chain appears in the sequencing data of a study of cytomegalovirus exposure and HLA in healthy donors. V lost 5 bases and J lost 4; bases outside the gene matches: 5. The CDR3 extends over 14 amino acids. Germline V gene lookup returns CDR1 LNHDA and CDR2 SQIVND (reference sequence). Primers for the PCR totalled 60 Vbeta and 13 Jbeta. Original handling: It was a later analysis that counted about 80 million unique TCR beta chains, of which approximately 11 million were shared. TCRdb's copy holds only in-frame clones and misses some; the assay was immunoSEQ multiplex PCR. D and trimming come from the DNA, and the V and J calls and clone size come from that table. The specimen's table records about 130,000 clones. Study observations and caveats: The authors excluded some V segments, including TRBV6-2 and TRBV6-3, as indistinguishable. Trimming of TCR beta V- and J-genes showed a link, identified in a later analysis, to a missense DCLRE1C variant.

As concerns this clone: Its antigen remains unidentified.

Sequences were obtained from PBMCs. J is TRBJ1-2 and V is TRBV19; 9 bases map to TRBD1. The receptor was derived from a woman in her sixties in good health and CMV-seronegative. The CDR3: CASSAQDRGYGYTF. The CDR3 DNA reads TGTGCCAGTAGTGCGCAGGACAGGGGCTATGGCTACACCTTC.